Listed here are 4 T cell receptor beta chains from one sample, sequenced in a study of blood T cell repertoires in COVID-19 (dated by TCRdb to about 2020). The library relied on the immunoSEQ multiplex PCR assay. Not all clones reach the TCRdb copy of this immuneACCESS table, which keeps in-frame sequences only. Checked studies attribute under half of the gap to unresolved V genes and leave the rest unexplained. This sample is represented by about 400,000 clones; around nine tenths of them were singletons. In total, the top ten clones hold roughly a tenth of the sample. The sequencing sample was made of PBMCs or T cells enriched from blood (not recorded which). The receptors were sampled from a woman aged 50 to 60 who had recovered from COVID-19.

CDR3 bases: TGTGCCAGCACCCCAGGGGGAGCGAACACTGAAGCTTTCTTT. Its translation: CASTPGGANTEAFF. The chain is built from TRBV3-1 (or the pseudogene TRBV3-2) and TRBJ1-1; 7 bases line up with TRBD1. Germline values: CDR1 LGHDT, CDR2 YNNKEL (reference sequence). The CDR3 loop spans 14 amino acids. Germline trimming cut 7 bases from V and 1 base from J; bases unmatched to any gene: 6.

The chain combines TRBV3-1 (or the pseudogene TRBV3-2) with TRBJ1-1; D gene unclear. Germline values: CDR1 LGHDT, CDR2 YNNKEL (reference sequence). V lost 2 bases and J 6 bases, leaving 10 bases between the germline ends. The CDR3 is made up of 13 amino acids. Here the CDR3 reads CASSQHGEAEAFF. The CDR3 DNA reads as TGTGCCAGCAGCCAACATGGTGAGGCTGAAGCTTTCTTT.

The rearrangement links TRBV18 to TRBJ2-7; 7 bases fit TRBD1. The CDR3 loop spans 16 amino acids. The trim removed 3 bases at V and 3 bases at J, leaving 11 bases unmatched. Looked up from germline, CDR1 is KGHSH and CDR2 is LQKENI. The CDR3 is CASSPTGTALLYEQYF. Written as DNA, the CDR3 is TGTGCCAGCTCACCTACCGGGACAGCTCTTCTCTACGAGCAGTACTTC.

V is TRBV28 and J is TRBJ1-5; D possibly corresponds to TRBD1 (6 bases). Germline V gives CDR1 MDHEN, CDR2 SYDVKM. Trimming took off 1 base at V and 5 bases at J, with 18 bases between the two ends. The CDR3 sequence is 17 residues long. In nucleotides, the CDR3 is TGTGCCAGCAGTTTATTGCCCGGGACAACAGGCGATCAGCCCCAGCATTTT. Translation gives CASSLLPGTTGDQPQHF.